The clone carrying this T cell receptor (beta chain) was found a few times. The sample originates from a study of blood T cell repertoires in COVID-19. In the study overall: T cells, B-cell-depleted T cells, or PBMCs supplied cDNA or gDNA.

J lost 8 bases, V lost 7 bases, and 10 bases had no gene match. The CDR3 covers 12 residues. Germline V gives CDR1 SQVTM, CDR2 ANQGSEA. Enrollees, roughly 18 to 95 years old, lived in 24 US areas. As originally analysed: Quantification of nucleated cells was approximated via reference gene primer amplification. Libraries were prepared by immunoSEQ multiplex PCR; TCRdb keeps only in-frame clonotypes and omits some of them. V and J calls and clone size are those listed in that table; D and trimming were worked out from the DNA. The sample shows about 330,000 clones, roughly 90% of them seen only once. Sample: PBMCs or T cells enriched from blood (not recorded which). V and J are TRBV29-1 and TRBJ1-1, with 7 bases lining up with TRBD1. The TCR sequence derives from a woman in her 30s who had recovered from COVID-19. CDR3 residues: CSAGQALGEAFF. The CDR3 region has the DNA TGCAGCGCTGGACAGGCGCTGGGAGAAGCTTTCTTT.